Listed below are T cell receptor beta chains from one sample, sequenced in a study of T-cell memory formation after mild COVID-19. In TCRdb, the 5' RACE reads were re-called with MiXCR into one record per CDR3 protein. The table lists about half a million distinct CDR3 sequences, 18% of them singletons. Sequencing was done on a sample of PBMCs or a T cell subset sorted from them (not recorded which). The receptors here all came from an adult woman who had mild COVID-19 (a few samples of this study predate the infection). Cell type and time point are not known. CDR3s include the opening cysteine and the closing phenylalanine or tryptophan. A D gene is named only where the DNA matches it firmly. Rows may omit the clone size; those that give it use once, few, many or a size class.

j_call: TRBJ1-1
d_call: NA
v_call: TRBV5-5
clone_size: NA
cdr3_aa: CASSLYGPITEAFF
cdr3_nt: TGTGCCAGCAGCTTATATGGTCCAATCACTGAAGCTTTCTTT

j_call: TRBJ1-1
d_call: NA
v_call: TRBV5-1
clone_size: NA
cdr3_aa: CASSPRPGGEGTEAFF
cdr3_nt: TGCGCCAGCAGCCCCAGGCCGGGGGGCGAGGGCACTGAAGCTTTCTTT

j_call: TRBJ2-1
d_call: TRBD2
v_call: TRBV20-1
clone_size: NA
cdr3_aa: CSATKNGGRADEQFF
cdr3_nt: TGCAGTGCCACTAAGAACGGCGGGAGGGCCGATGAGCAGTTCTTC

j_call: TRBJ2-7
d_call: NA
v_call: TRBV6-2/TRBV6-3
clone_size: few
cdr3_aa: CASSSPQGLAFDEQYF
cdr3_nt: TGTGCCAGCAGTTCCCCACAAGGGCTAGCGTTCGACGAGCAGTACTTC

j_call: TRBJ2-6
d_call: NA
v_call: TRBV5-1
clone_size: few
cdr3_aa: CASSLRVLNSGANVLTF
cdr3_nt: TGCGCCAGCAGCTTGAGGGTTCTGAACTCTGGGGCCAACGTCCTGACTTTC

j_call: TRBJ1-4
d_call: NA
v_call: TRBV28
clone_size: NA
cdr3_aa: CASRLAGVLQTYNEKLFF
cdr3_nt: TGTGCCAGCAGGTTGGCCGGGGTTCTACAGACTTATAATGAAAAACTGTTTTTT

j_call: TRBJ1-2
d_call: TRBD1
v_call: TRBV24-1
clone_size: few
cdr3_aa: CATSASPGQGNYGYTF
cdr3_nt: TGTGCCACCAGTGCAAGTCCGGGACAGGGTAACTATGGCTACACCTTC

j_call: TRBJ1-1
d_call: TRBD1
v_call: TRBV7-9
clone_size: NA
cdr3_aa: CASSLPGQGDPEAFF
cdr3_nt: TGTGCCAGCAGCTTACCGGGACAGGGGGATCCTGAAGCTTTCTTT

j_call: TRBJ2-3
d_call: TRBD2
v_call: TRBV20-1
clone_size: NA
cdr3_aa: CSAPLAGATDTQYF
cdr3_nt: TGCAGTGCTCCTCTAGCGGGAGCCACAGATACGCAGTATTTT

j_call: TRBJ2-7
d_call: TRBD1
v_call: TRBV3-1
clone_size: few
cdr3_aa: CASSNPGQGAAYEQYF
cdr3_nt: TGTGCCAGCAGCAATCCGGGACAGGGGGCGGCCTACGAGCAGTACTTC

j_call: TRBJ1-5
d_call: NA
v_call: TRBV3-1
clone_size: few
cdr3_aa: CASSQAGVSQPQHF
cdr3_nt: TGTGCCAGCAGCCAAGCAGGGGTCTCTCAGCCCCAGCATTTT

j_call: TRBJ1-1
d_call: NA
v_call: TRBV11-2
clone_size: NA
cdr3_aa: CASSLDRGVDEAFF
cdr3_nt: TGTGCCAGCAGCTTAGATCGGGGGGTGGATGAAGCTTTCTTT

j_call: TRBJ1-1
d_call: TRBD1
v_call: TRBV4-1
clone_size: NA
cdr3_aa: CASSPRDSARDTEAFF
cdr3_nt: TGCGCCAGCAGCCCTAGGGACAGCGCTCGAGACACTGAAGCTTTCTTT

j_call: TRBJ1-5
d_call: NA
v_call: TRBV30
clone_size: few
cdr3_aa: CAGTIGGGNQPQHF
cdr3_nt: TGTGCCGGGACGATCGGGGGAGGCAATCAGCCCCAGCATTTT